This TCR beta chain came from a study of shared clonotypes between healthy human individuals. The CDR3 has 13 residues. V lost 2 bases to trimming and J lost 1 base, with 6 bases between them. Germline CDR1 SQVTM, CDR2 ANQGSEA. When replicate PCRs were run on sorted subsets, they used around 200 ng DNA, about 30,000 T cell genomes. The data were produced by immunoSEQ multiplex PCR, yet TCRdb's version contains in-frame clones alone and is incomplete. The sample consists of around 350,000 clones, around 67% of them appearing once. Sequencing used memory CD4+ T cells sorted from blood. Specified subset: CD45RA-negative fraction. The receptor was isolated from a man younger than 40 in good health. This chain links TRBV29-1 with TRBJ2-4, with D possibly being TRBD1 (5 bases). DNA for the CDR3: TGCAGCGTTGAATCAGGGGCCAAAAACATTCAGTACTTC. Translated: CSVESGAKNIQYF.